A selection of T cell receptor beta chains follows, all from one sample in a study of cytomegalovirus exposure and HLA in healthy donors. Clones were read by immunoSEQ multiplex PCR, and TCRdb kept only the in-frame ones, dropping some. The sample carries about 170,000 clones, more than 75% recorded once. Sequenced input: PBMCs. The receptors were sampled from a girl aged 2 to 10 in good health and CMV-seropositive. Both conserved end residues are part of each CDR3.

J	V	CDR3
TRBJ1-1	TRBV6-5	CASRYRGTEAFF
TRBJ2-3	TRBV30	CAWSVGLAGEDTQYF
TRBJ2-7	TRBV27	CASSHLSPYEQYF
TRBJ2-7	TRBV6-6	CASSPSSYEQYF
TRBJ1-2	TRBV11-2	CASSRPTGGRSNYGYTF
TRBJ2-7	TRBV28	CASNPVGGGEGYF
TRBJ2-3	TRBV4-1	CASSQEAGGGADTQYF
TRBJ2-1	TRBV12-1	CASSSDYDSYNEQFF
TRBJ1-1	TRBV2	CATGESTEAFF
TRBJ2-5	TRBV6-5	CASSYQRETQYF
TRBJ2-7	TRBV30	CAWTDGSSYEQYF
TRBJ1-1	TRBV21-1	CASSKEQGKFSGTEAFF
TRBJ1-1	TRBV1	CTSSQGGFERMNTEAFF
TRBJ2-1	TRBV9	CASSAPPNSYNEQFF
TRBJ2-3	TRBV6-6	CASRNPTSGDYTQYF
TRBJ1-5	TRBV7-2	CASSDRHGQPQHF
TRBJ1-1	TRBV5-1	CASSLGTGVDEAFF
TRBJ2-1	TRBV5-1	CASSLDWAGRNEQFF